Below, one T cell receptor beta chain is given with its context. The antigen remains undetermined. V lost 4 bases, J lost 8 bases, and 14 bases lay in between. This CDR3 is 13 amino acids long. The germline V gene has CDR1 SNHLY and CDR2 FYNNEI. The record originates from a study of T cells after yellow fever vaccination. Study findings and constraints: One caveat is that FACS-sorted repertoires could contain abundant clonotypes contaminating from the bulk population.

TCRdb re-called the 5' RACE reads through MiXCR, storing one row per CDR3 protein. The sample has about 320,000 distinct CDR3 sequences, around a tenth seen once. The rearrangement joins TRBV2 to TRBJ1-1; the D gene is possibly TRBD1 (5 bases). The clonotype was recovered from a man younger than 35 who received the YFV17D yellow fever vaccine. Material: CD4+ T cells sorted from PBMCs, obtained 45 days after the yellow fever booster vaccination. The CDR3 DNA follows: TGTGCCAGCAGTGTTTATAGGGGCTTGGAAGCTTTCTTT. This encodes CASSVYRGLEAFF.